These 25 T cell receptor beta chains were sequenced from one sample in a study of T cell changes during pregnancy in multiple sclerosis (dated by TCRdb to between 2018 and 2020). Library preparation employed the immunoSEQ multiplex PCR assay. As stored in TCRdb, this immuneACCESS dataset retains in-frame rearrangements with V and J assigned. A fraction of the clones does not appear; measured against another copy, unresolved V genes explain less than half of the discrepancy, and the remainder lacks a known reason. The sample data list around 36,000 clones, and around 90% of these were observed just once. 7.8% of the sample rests with the top ten. Sequencing was performed on CD8+ T cells from peripheral blood mononuclear cells, taken before pregnancy. These receptors came from a female donor with multiple sclerosis, enrolled in a pregnancy study.

The chain combines TRBV5-1 with TRBJ2-3; 9 bases align to TRBD2. Trimming removed 3 bases from V and 2 bases from J; junction bases left unmatched: 10. The V gene's germline CDR1 is SGHRS and CDR2 YFSETQ. The CDR3 consists of 17 residues. The CDR3 loop reads CASSSTDSGRPTDTQYF. The CDR3 nucleotides read TGCGCCAGCAGCTCGACTGATAGCGGGAGACCCACAGATACGCAGTATTTT.

This CDR3 is CASSGLAGDEQYF. As DNA, the CDR3 is TGTGCCAGCAGTGGGCTAGCGGGAGACGAGCAGTACTTC. The chain uses TRBV2 and TRBJ2-7, with 10 positions matching TRBD2. CDR3 length equals 13 residues. CDR1 is SNHLY, CDR2 FYNNEI, per germline. Trimming cost V 4 bases and J 5 bases; bases outside gene matches: 2. Supplemented by reference TRBV2 and TRBJ2-7, the full variable domain reads EPEVTQTPSHQVTQMGQEVILRCVPISNHLYFYWYRQILGQKVEFLVSFYNNEISEKSEIFDDQFSVERPDGSNFTLKIRSTKLEDSAMYFCASSGLAGDEQYFGPGTRLTVT.

J is TRBJ2-7 and V is TRBV27; 7 bases match TRBD1. The germline V gene encodes CDR1 MNHEY and CDR2 SMNVEV (reference sequence). This CDR3 has 14 residues. J lost 3 bases, V lost 6 bases, and 8 bases had no gene match. The CDR3 protein is CASSRPGQVYEQYF. In DNA, the CDR3 is TGTGCCAGCAGCAGACCTGGACAGGTCTACGAGCAGTACTTC.

The chain employs TRBV28 and TRBJ2-7; D perhaps matches TRBD1 (5 bases). The CDR3 extends over 15 amino acids. V gave up 3 bases and J gave up 1 base, with 13 bases separating them. Germline CDR1 is MDHEN and CDR2 is SYDVKM. The CDR3 loop is CASSLGLHLSYEQYF. The CDR3 DNA sequence: TGTGCCAGCAGTTTGGGGCTTCACCTTTCCTACGAGCAGTACTTC. The full variable domain, rest sourced from reference TRBV28 and TRBJ2-7, is DVKVTQSSRYLVKRTGEKVFLECVQDMDHENMFWYRQDPGLGLRLIYFSYDVKMKEKGDIPEGYSVSREKKERFSLILESASTNQTSMYLCASSLGLHLSYEQYFGPGTRLTVT.

The chain employs TRBV27 and TRBJ2-7, with 11 nucleotides matching TRBD2. Germline V gene lookup returns CDR1 MNHEY and CDR2 SMNVEV (reference sequence). The junction had 7 bases not matched to a gene; V was cut back by 4 bases and J by 5 bases. This CDR3 comprises 15 residues. This chain's CDR3 is CASSYTSGSLHEQYF. The CDR3 DNA reads as TGTGCCAGCAGTTACACTAGCGGGAGCTTACACGAGCAGTACTTC.

This clone was seen only once. The gene calls are TRBV5-7 and TRBJ2-5, with D perhaps matching TRBD2 (6 bases). TRBV5-7 belongs to the ORF category, with a function that is uncertain. The CDR3 covers 18 residues. Trimming removed 0 bases from V and 1 base from J, with 19 bases in between. The CDR3 reads CASSLVVGGASAQETQYF. The CDR3 DNA follows: TGTGCCAGCAGCTTGGTAGTTGGGGGTGCTAGCGCCCAAGAGACCCAGTACTTC.

This clone has only a few counts. The chain is built from TRBV7-6 and TRBJ2-7; 9 bases map to TRBD1. The V and J ends lost 5 bases and 6 bases, in that order; junction bases with no gene match: 5. This CDR3 comprises 13 residues. Per germline, CDR1 SGHVS and CDR2 FNYEAQ. Written as DNA, the CDR3 is TGTGCCAGCAGCGTAGGACAGGGGAGCGAGCAGTACTTC. Protein sequence: CASSVGQGSEQYF.

The chain links TRBV27 to TRBJ2-7; maybe TRBD1 (5 bases). The CDR3 has 15 amino acids. Trimming pared 4 bases from V and 3 bases from J, leaving 16 bases between. In germline, CDR1 is MNHEY, CDR2 SMNVEV (reference sequence). The CDR3 protein is CASSSAGLTDYEQYF. As DNA, the CDR3 is TGTGCCAGCAGTTCGGCAGGGTTGACGGACTACGAGCAGTACTTC.

The chain is built from TRBV9 and TRBJ2-2; D unresolved. Germline V gives CDR1 SGDLS, CDR2 YYNGEE. Trimming shortened V by 3 bases and J by 6 bases, and 6 bases separated the two germline ends. The CDR3 contains 12 residues. DNA of the CDR3: TGTGCCAGCAGCGGAAGCGCCGGGGAGCTGTTTTTT. Encoded protein: CASSGSAGELFF. Full variable domain (missing parts from reference TRBV9 and TRBJ2-2): DSGVTQTPKHLITATGQRVTLRCSPRSGDLSVYWYQQSLDQGLQFLIQYYNGEERAKGNILERFSAQQFPDLHSELNLSSLELGDSALYFCASSGSAGELFFGEGSRLTVL.

The gene calls are TRBV18 and TRBJ1-1; D is uncertain. V lost 2 bases and J lost 7, with 11 bases in between. Germline CDR1 and CDR2: KGHSH and LQKENI. The CDR3 has 13 residues. The CDR3 region is CASSPRDGIEAFF. Here the CDR3 DNA reads TGTGCCAGCTCACCAAGAGACGGGATTGAAGCTTTCTTT.

The CDR3 loop is CASTGSGNTIYF. The CDR3 region has the DNA TGTGCCAGCACAGGCTCTGGAAACACCATATATTTT. This rearrangement joins TRBV28 to TRBJ1-3; no reliable D call. V was trimmed by 7 bases and J by 0 bases, leaving 4 bases between them. Germline-derived CDR1 and CDR2 are MDHEN and SYDVKM. This CDR3 comprises 12 residues.

V usage is TRBV5-4 and J usage is TRBJ2-7; a possible D gene is TRBD2 (5 bases). The CDR3 is 15 residues long. CDR1 SGHNT and CDR2 YYREEE come from the germline V gene (reference sequence). V was shortened by 3 bases and J by 0 bases, with 13 bases between the two germline ends. Written as DNA, the CDR3 is TGTGCCAGCAGCTGGCGTGGAGGACCCTCCTACGAGCAGTACTTC. Its translation: CASSWRGGPSYEQYF.

This chain joins TRBV7-8 and TRBJ1-2, with 7 bases identical to TRBD1. V trimming: 0 bases; J trimming: 4 bases; junction bases outside the gene matches: 2. Germline assignment: CDR1 SGHVS and CDR2 FQNEAQ. CDR3 length: 14 amino acids. DNA of the CDR3: TGTGCCAGCAGCTTAGCCGGGACAGCCTATGGCTACACCTTC. Residues: CASSLAGTAYGYTF.

This chain joins TRBV30 and TRBJ2-3; D remains unclear. CDR3 length: 15 amino acids. The germline gives CDR1 GTSNPN, CDR2 SVGIG (reference sequence). V lost 1 base and J lost 4, with 15 bases in between. In DNA, the CDR3 is TGTGCCTGGAGTGGCGCTGGTGGTCTGGCAGATACGCAGTATTTT. It is translated as CAWSGAGGLADTQYF.

CDR3 bases: TGTGCCAGCAGCGTAGACGGGGAGTACAATGAGCAGTTCTTC. Amino acids: CASSVDGEYNEQFF. V usage is TRBV9 and J usage is TRBJ2-1, with TRBD2 as a possible D gene (5 bases). Trimming took 0 bases from V and 4 from J, leaving 8 bases between them. The CDR3 sequence is 14 residues long. CDR1 and CDR2 from the germline V gene are SGDLS and YYNGEE.

Notes on this clone: Different DNA sequences within this sample yield the same CDR3. J is TRBJ2-3 and V is TRBV7-9; 8 positions agree with TRBD2. This CDR3 comprises 15 residues. From germline, CDR1 is SEHNR and CDR2 FQNEAQ (reference sequence). The CDR3 spells CVTREGFGSTDTQYF. The CDR3 DNA reads TGTGTCACCCGGGAGGGGTTCGGTAGCACAGATACGCAGTATTTT.

The chain employs TRBV10-2 and TRBJ2-1; D uncertain. V lost 8 bases, J lost 6 bases, and 8 bases lay in between. The CDR3 has 11 amino acids. Germline V gene lookup returns CDR1 WSHSY and CDR2 SAAADI. This CDR3 reads CASSTFNEQFF. CDR3 DNA sequence: TGCGCCAGCTCAACTTTCAATGAGCAGTTCTTC.

As DNA, the CDR3 is TGTGCCTCTGACAGGGAATCCGTCTATGGCTACACCTTC. Protein: CASDRESVYGYTF. The chain has TRBV30 and TRBJ1-2; TRBD1 matches at 7 bases. The CDR3 spans 13 residues. From germline, CDR1 is GTSNPN and CDR2 SVGIG (reference sequence). The V gene end was trimmed by 7 bases and the J gene end by 4 bases; junction bases not matched to a gene: 9.

The chain joins TRBV15 to TRBJ1-5; D is undetermined. Looked up from germline, CDR1 is LNHNV and CDR2 is YYDKDF (reference sequence). The CDR3 sequence is 15 residues long. The V and J ends lost 3 bases and 0 bases respectively, with 9 bases between them. The CDR3 loop reads CATSRSGDSNQPQHF. The DNA of the CDR3 is TGTGCCACCAGCAGGTCCGGGGATAGCAATCAGCCCCAGCATTTT.

This clone appeared a single time. The chain recombines TRBV4-1 with TRBJ2-7; 16 bases agree with TRBD2. V was clipped by 1 base and J by 7 bases; unmatched bases: 13. The CDR3 totals 19 residues. Germline V gives CDR1 MGHRA, CDR2 YSYEKL. The CDR3 protein is CASSQAGTSGRAVQDEQYF. Written as DNA, the CDR3 is TGCGCCAGCAGCCAAGCCGGGACTAGCGGGAGGGCCGTTCAGGATGAGCAGTACTTC.

V usage is TRBV28 and J usage is TRBJ2-2; the D is unclear. The germline V gene encodes CDR1 MDHEN and CDR2 SYDVKM. This CDR3 is built from 11 residues. V was trimmed by 7 bases and J by 7 bases, leaving 7 bases between them. CDR3 amino acids: CASTRGGELFF. CDR3 sequence (DNA): TGTGCCAGCACCCGCGGCGGGGAGCTGTTTTTT.

This chain links TRBV15 with TRBJ1-4; TRBD1 aligns across 10 bases. Germline CDR1 and CDR2: LNHNV and YYDKDF (reference sequence). The CDR3 is 18 amino acids. V dropped 5 bases and J dropped 8; count of bases not matched to a gene: 17. CDR3 nucleotide sequence: TGTGCCACCAGCCCGGGGACAGGGGCCCCCCCGTGGGGCGAAAAACTGTTTTTT. Encoded protein: CATSPGTGAPPWGEKLFF.

The chain links TRBV29-1 to TRBJ2-3; 8 positions match TRBD2. CDR3 length: 16 amino acids. Germline values: CDR1 SQVTM, CDR2 ANQGSEA. V dropped 3 bases and J dropped 5; count of bases not matched to a gene: 13. The chain's CDR3 is CSVERNREGRGDTQYF. For the CDR3, the DNA is TGCAGCGTTGAGCGCAACCGGGAGGGCCGGGGAGATACGCAGTATTTT.

The chain is built from TRBV5-4 and TRBJ2-1; 7 positions agree with TRBD1. The CDR3 runs 15 residues. Germline CDR1 reads SGHNT; CDR2 reads YYREEE (reference sequence). V lost 2 bases, J lost 3 bases, and 5 bases stayed unmatched. The CDR3 nucleotides are TGTGCCAGCAGCTTCCCGGGACAGTACTACAATGAGCAGTTCTTC. Translated, it gives CASSFPGQYYNEQFF.

The rearrangement joins TRBV4-2 to TRBJ2-1, with 13 nucleotides matching TRBD2. Trimming at V came to 0 bases and at J to 4 bases, leaving 12 bases not matched to a gene. The CDR3 length is 20 residues. Germline loops: CDR1 LGHNA, CDR2 YNFKEQ. The CDR3 DNA follows: TGTGCCAGCAGCCAAGATCCGATCAGACTAGCGGGAGGACTTTACAATGAGCAGTTCTTC. Amino acids: CASSQDPIRLAGGLYNEQFF.